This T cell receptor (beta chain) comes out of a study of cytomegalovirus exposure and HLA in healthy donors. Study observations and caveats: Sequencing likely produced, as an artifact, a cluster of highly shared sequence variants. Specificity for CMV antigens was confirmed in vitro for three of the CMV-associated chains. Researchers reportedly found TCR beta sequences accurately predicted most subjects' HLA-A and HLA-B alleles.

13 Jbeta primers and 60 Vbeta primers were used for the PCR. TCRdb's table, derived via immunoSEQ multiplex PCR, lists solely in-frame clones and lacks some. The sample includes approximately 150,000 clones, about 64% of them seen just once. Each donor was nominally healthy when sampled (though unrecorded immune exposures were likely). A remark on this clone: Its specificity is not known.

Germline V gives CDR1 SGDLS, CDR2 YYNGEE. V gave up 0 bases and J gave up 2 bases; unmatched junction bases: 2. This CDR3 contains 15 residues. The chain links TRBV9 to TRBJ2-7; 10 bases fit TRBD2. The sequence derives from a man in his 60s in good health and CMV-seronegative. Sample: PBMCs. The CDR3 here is CASSVEAGGPYEQYF. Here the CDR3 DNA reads TGTGCCAGCAGCGTAGAAGCGGGAGGGCCCTACGAGCAGTACTTC.